The rows below give T cell receptor beta chains drawn from one sample of a study of blood T cell repertoires in COVID-19. The assay was immunoSEQ multiplex PCR, and TCRdb's table has in-frame clones only and misses some. The table has 60,000 to 85,000 clones, roughly 79% seen once. The sequenced material came from peripheral blood. These receptors were obtained from a man between 65 and 85 years old with acute or convalescent COVID-19. Each CDR3 is given with its conserved first and last residue. Fields, in order: D gene, J gene, V gene, CDR3 protein. The D gene is left open where the match is weak.

. TRBJ1-2 TRBV7-6 CASSLELAGSSGYTF
TRBD1 TRBJ1-5 TRBV7-8 CASSHTGGGQPQHF
. TRBJ1-3 TRBV28 CASSGGVFSGNTIYF
. TRBJ1-5 TRBV7-2 CASSFSVRQPQHF
. TRBJ2-3 TRBV21-1 CASSRRASGSIESCTDTQYF
. TRBJ1-5 TRBV28 CASSLPRDYNQPQHF
. TRBJ1-1 TRBV11-3 CASSPRGGTYEAFF
. TRBJ1-1 TRBV18 CASSPLTEWDTEAFF
. TRBJ1-1 TRBV6-5 CASSYSRGTEAFF
TRBD1 TRBJ2-1 TRBV5-1 CASSLDRGYNEQFF
TRBD1 TRBJ2-1 TRBV11-2 CASSDWDSQRFF
TRBD2 TRBJ2-7 TRBV7-2 CASTLGLAGAEQYF
. TRBJ1-5 TRBV10-2 CASSDGGTQPQHF
. TRBJ1-4 TRBV19 CARRDCEEKLFF
. TRBJ2-7 TRBV2 CASSVDRFDYEQYF
. TRBJ1-4 TRBV3-1/TRBV3-2 CASSQGREKLFF
. TRBJ2-5 TRBV5-1 CASSLAGTVKETQYF
TRBD1 TRBJ2-7 TRBV18 CASSPWDRAFYEQYF
. TRBJ2-7 TRBV3-1/TRBV3-2 CASSPQGTYEQYF
TRBD1 TRBJ2-7 TRBV5-1 CASSLAPGTGGYEQYF
. TRBJ1-6 TRBV28 CASSLRSGGNSPLHF
. TRBJ2-2 TRBV9 CASSVQTNTGELFF
TRBD2 TRBJ2-1 TRBV18 CASSPGTSGRANDEQFF
. TRBJ1-5 TRBV28 CASTRGDQPQHF
TRBD2 TRBJ2-7 TRBV28 CASSFSSGSVYEQYF
TRBD2 TRBJ2-1 TRBV11-2 CASSLDPSGRAQFF